This TCR beta chain was recorded in a study of blood T cell repertoires in COVID-19. TCRdb keeps only in-frame clones here, not all; method: immunoSEQ multiplex PCR. The profile covers under 200,000 clones, with approximately 85% appearing a single time and around 9.8% taken by the ten largest. V dropped 0 bases and J dropped 3 bases, with 9 bases sitting between them. The CDR3 is made up of 15 amino acids. Per germline, CDR1 LGHNA and CDR2 YSLEER. The receptor was isolated from a woman aged 80 or older with acute or convalescent COVID-19. Sequencing was performed on peripheral blood. This chain links TRBV4-3 with TRBJ1-5; the D is unclear. The CDR3 DNA reads TGCGCCAGCAGCCAAGATGCAAGCTCCAATCAGCCCCAGCATTTT. Its protein product is CASSQDASSNQPQHF.